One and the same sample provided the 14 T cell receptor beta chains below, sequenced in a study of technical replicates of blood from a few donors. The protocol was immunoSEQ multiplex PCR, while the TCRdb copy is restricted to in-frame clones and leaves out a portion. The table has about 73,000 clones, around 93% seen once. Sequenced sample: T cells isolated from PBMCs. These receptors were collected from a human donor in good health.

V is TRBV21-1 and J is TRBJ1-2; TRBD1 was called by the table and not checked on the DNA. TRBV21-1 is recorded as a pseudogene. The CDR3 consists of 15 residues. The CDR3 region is CASSIMRGTGDGYTF. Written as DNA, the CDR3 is TGTGCCAGCAGCATTATGAGAGGGACAGGGGATGGCTACACCTTC.

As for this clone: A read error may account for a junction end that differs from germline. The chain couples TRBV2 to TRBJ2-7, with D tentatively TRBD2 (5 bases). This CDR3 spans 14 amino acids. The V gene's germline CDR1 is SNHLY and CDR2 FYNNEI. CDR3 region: CASRKGVDSHEQYF. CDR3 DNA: TGTGCCAGCAGGAAGGGCGTGGACTCCCACGAGCAGTACTTC.

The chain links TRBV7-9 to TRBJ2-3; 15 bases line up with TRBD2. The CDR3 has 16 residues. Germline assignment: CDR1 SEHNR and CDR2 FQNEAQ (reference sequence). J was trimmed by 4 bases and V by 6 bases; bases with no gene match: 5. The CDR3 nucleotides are TGTGCCAGCAGTCTGGGACTAGCGGGGGGTTCAGATACGCAGTATTTT. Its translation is CASSLGLAGGSDTQYF. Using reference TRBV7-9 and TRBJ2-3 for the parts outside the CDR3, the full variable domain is DTGVSQNPRHKITKRGQNVTFRCDPISEHNRLYWYRQTLGQGPEFLTYFQNEAQLEKSRLLSDRFSAERPKGSFSTLEIQRTEQGDSAMYLCASSLGLAGGSDTQYFGPGTRLTVL.

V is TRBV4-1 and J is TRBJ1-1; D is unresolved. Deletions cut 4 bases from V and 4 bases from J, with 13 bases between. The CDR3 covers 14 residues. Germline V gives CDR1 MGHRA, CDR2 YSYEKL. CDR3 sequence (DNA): TGCGCCAGCAGCCTAGAGAGGGTGGCCACTGAAGCTTTCTTT. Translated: CASSLERVATEAFF.

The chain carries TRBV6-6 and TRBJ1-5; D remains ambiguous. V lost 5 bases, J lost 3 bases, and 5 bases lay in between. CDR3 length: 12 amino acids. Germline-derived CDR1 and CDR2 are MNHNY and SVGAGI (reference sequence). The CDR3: CASSLLNQPQHF. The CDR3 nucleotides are TGTGCCAGCAGTCTTCTCAATCAGCCCCAGCATTTT.

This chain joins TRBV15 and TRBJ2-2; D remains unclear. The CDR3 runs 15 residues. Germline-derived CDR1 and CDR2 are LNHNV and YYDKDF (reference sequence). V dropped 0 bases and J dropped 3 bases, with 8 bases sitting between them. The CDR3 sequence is CATSRETFHTGELFF. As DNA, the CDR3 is TGTGCCACCAGCAGAGAGACTTTTCACACCGGGGAGCTGTTTTTT.

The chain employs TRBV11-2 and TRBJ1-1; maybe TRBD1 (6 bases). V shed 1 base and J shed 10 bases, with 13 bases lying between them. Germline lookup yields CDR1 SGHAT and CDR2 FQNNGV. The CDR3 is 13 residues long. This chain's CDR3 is CASSLVSGRGAFF. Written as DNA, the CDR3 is TGTGCCAGCAGCTTAGTCTCGGGCAGGGGAGCTTTCTTT.

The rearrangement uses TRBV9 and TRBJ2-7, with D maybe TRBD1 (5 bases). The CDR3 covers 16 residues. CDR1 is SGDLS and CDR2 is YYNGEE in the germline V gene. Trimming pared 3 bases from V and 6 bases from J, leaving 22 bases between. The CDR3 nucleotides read TGTGCCAGCAGCGCGGGCCTCAGGGATAGTTTTAGCGAGCAGTACTTC. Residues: CASSAGLRDSFSEQYF.

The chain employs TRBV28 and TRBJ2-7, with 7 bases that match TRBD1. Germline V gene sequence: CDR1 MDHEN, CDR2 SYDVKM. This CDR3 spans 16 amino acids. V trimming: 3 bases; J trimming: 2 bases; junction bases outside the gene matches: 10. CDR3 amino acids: CASSFFPGQSTYEQYF. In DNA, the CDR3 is TGTGCCAGCAGTTTTTTTCCGGGACAGAGTACCTACGAGCAGTACTTC.

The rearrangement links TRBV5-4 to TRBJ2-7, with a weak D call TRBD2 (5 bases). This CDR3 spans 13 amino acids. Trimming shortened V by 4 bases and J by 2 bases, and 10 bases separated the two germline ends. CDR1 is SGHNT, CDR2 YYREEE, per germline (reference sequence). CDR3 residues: CASSETGAYEQYF. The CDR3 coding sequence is TGTGCCAGCAGCGAGACCGGGGCCTACGAGCAGTACTTC.

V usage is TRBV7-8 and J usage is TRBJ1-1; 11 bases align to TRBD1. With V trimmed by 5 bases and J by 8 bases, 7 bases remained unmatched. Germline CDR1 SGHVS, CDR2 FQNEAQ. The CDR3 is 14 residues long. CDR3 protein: CASSLTWDRGEAFF. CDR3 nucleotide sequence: TGTGCCAGCAGCCTAACGTGGGACAGGGGGGAAGCTTTCTTT.

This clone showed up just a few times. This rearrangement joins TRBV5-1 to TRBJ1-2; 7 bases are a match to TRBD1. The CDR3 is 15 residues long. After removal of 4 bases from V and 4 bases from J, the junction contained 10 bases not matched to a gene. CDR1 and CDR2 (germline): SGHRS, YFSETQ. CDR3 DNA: TGCGCCAGCAGCGTGGCCGGGACAGCGACCTATGGCTACACCTTC. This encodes CASSVAGTATYGYTF.

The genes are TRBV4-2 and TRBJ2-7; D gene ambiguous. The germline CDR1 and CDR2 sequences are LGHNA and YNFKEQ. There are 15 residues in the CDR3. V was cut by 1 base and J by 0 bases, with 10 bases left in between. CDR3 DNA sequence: TGTGCCAGCAGCCAAGTGCCCTTGAGCTCCTACGAGCAGTACTTC. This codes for CASSQVPLSSYEQYF.

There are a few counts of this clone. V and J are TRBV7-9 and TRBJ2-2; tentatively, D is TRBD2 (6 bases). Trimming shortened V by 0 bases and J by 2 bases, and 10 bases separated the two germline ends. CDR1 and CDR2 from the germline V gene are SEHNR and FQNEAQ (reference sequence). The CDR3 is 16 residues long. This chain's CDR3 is CASSLAPGSNTGELFF. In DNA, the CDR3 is TGTGCCAGCAGCTTAGCCCCCGGGAGCAACACCGGGGAGCTGTTTTTT.